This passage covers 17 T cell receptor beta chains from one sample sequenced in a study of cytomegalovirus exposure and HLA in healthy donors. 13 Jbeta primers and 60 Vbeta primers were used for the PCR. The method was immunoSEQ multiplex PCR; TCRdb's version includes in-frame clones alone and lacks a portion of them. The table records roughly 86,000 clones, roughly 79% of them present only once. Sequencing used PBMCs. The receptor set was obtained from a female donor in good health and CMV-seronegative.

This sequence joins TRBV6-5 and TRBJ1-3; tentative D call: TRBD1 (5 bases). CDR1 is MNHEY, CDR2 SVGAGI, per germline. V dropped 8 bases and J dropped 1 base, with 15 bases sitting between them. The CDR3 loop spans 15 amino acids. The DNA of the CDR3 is TGTGCCAGCGCTAATTCACAGGTTTCTGGAAACACCATATATTTT. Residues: CASANSQVSGNTIYF.

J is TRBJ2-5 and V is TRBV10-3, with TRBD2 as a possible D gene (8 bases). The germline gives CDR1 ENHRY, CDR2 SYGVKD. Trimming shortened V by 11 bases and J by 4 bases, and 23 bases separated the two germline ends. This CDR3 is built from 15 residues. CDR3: CASGGGTVLGETQYF. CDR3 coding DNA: TGTGCCTCCGGGGGGGGGACAGTTCTAGGAGAGACCCAGTACTTC.

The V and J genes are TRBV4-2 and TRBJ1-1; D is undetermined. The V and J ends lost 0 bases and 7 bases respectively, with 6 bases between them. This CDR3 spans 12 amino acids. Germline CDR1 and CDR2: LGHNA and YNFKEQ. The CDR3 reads CASSQDYSEAFF. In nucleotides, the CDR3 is TGTGCCAGCAGCCAAGATTACAGTGAAGCTTTCTTT.

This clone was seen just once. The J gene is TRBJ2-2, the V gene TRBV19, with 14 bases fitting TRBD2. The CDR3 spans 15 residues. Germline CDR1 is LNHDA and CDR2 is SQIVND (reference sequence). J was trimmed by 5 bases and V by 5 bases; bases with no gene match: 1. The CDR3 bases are TGTGCCAGTAGTGGGACTAGCGGGAGAACCGGGGAGCTGTTTTTT. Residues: CASSGTSGRTGELFF.

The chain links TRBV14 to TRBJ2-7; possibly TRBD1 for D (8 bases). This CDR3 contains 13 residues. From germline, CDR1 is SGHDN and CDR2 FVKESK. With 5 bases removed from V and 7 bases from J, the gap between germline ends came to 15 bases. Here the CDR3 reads CASSSYRGGEQYF. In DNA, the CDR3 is TGTGCCAGCAGCTCATACAGGGGGGGTGAGCAGTACTTC.

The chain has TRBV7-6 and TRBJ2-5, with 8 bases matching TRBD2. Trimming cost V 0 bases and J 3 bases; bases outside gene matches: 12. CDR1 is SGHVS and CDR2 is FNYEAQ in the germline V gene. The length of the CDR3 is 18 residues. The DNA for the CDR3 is TGTGCCAGCAGCTTAGCGATAGCGGGACTTCTACTAAAAGAGACCCAGTACTTC. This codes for CASSLAIAGLLLKETQYF. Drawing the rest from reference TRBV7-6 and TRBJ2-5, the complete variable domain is GAGVSQSPRYKVTKRGQDVALRCDPISGHVSLYWYRQALGQGPEFLTYFNYEAQQDKSGLPNDRFSAERPEGSISTLTIQRTEQRDSAMYRCASSLAIAGLLLKETQYFGPGTRLLVL.

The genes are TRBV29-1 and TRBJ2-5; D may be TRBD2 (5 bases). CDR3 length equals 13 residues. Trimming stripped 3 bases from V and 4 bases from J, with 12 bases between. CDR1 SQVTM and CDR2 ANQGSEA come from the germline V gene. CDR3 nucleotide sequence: TGCAGCGTTGAGTTCGGGGTCAGAGAGACCCAGTACTTC. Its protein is CSVEFGVRETQYF. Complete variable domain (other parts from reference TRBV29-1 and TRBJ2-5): SAVISQKPSRDICQRGTSLTIQCQVDSQVTMMFWYRQQPGQSLTLIATANQGSEATYESGFVIDKFPISRPNLTFSTLTVSNMSPEDSSIYLCSVEFGVRETQYFGPGTRLLVL.

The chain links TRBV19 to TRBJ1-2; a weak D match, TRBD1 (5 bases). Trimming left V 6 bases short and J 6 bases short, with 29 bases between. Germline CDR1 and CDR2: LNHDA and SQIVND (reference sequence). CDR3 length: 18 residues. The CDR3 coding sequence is TGTGCCAGTAGAACACTCAACACCCAGGGTGGTAGTGAAAATGGCTACACCTTC. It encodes CASRTLNTQGGSENGYTF.

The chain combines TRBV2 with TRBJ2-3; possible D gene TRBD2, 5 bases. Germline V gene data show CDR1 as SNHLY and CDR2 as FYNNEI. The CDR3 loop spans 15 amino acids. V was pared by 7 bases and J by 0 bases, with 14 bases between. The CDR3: CASMAFGDSTDTQYF. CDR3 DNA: TGTGCCAGCATGGCGTTCGGGGATAGCACAGATACGCAGTATTTT.

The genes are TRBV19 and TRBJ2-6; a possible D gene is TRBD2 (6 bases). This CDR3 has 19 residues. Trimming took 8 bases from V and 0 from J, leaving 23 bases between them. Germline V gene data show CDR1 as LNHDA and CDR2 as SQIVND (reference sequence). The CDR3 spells CASRWVRGPEGSGANVLTF. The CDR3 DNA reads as TGTGCCAGTCGTTGGGTCCGGGGCCCGGAGGGCTCTGGGGCCAACGTCCTGACTTTC.

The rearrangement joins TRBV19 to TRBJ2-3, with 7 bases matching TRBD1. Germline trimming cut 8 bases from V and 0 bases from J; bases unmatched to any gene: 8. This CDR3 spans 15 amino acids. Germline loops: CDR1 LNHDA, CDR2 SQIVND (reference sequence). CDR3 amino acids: CASRTQGPSTDTQYF. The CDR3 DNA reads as TGTGCCAGTCGAACACAGGGGCCTAGCACAGATACGCAGTATTTT.

The CDR3 loop is CASSQSSEPYEQYF. In DNA, the CDR3 is TGCGCCAGCAGTCAGAGTAGCGAACCCTACGAGCAGTACTTC. This rearrangement joins TRBV23-1 to TRBJ2-7; D is perhaps TRBD2 (5 bases). TRBV23-1 counts as an open reading frame of uncertain function. Deletions cut 3 bases from V and 2 bases from J, with 11 bases between. This CDR3 has 14 residues.

DNA for the CDR3: TGCGCCAGCAGCTTGGGACAGGGTTATGAAAAACTGTTTTTT. This gives the protein CASSLGQGYEKLFF. The genes are TRBV5-1 and TRBJ1-4, with 7 bases that match TRBD1. The CDR3 is 14 amino acids. Germline CDR1 reads SGHRS; CDR2 reads YFSETQ. V lost 0 bases and J lost 6; bases outside the gene matches: 2.

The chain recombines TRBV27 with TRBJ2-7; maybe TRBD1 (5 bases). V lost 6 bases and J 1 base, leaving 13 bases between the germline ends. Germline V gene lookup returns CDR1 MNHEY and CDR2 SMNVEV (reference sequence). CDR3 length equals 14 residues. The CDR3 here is CASSPSDSSYEQYF. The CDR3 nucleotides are TGTGCCAGCAGCCCATCAGACAGTTCCTACGAGCAGTACTTC.

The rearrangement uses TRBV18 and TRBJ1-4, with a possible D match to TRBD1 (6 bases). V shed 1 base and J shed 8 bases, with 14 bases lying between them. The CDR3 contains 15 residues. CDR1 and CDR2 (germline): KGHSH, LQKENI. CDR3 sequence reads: CASSPRQGHEEKLFF. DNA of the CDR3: TGTGCCAGCTCACCACGGCAGGGGCATGAGGAAAAACTGTTTTTT.

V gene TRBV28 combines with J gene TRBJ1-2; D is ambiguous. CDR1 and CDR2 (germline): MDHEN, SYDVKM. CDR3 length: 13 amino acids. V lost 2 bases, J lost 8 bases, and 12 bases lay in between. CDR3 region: CASSLEGVGGYTF. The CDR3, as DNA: TGTGCCAGCAGTTTAGAGGGTGTCGGCGGCTACACCTTC.

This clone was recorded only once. CDR3 bases: TGCAGCGTTGGAGCAGGCAGCTACGAGCAGTACTTC. It specifies CSVGAGSYEQYF. The gene calls are TRBV29-1 and TRBJ2-7, with D unclear. CDR1 and CDR2 (germline): SQVTM, ANQGSEA. This CDR3 region has 12 residues. Deletions cut 4 bases from V and 3 bases from J, with 10 bases between.